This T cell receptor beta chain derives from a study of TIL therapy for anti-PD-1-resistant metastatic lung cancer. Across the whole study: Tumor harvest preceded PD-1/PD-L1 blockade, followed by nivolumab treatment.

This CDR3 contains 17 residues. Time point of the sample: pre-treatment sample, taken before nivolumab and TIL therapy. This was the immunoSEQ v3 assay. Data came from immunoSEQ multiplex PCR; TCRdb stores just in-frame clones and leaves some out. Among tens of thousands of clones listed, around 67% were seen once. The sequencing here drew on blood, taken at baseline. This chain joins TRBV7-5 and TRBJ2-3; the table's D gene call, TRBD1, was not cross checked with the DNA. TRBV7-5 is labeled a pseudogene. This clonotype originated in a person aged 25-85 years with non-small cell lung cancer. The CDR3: CVRSLVFDRGVTDTQYF. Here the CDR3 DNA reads TGTGTCAGAAGCTTAGTTTTCGACAGGGGTGTCACAGATACGCAGTATTTT.